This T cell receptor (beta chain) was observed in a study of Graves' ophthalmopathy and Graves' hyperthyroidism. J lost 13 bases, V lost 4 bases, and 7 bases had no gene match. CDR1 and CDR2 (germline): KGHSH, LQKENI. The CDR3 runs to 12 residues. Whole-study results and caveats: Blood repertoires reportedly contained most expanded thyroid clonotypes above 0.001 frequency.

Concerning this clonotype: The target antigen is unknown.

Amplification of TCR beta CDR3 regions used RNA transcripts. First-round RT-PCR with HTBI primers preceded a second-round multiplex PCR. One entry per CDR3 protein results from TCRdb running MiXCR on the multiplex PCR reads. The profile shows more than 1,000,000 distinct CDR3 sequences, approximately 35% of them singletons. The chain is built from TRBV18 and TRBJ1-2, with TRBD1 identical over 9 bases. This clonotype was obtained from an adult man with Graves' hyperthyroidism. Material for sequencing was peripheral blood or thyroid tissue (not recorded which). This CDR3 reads CASSRDREVLTF. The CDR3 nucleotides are TGTGCCAGCTCACGGGACAGGGAGGTTCTCACCTTC.